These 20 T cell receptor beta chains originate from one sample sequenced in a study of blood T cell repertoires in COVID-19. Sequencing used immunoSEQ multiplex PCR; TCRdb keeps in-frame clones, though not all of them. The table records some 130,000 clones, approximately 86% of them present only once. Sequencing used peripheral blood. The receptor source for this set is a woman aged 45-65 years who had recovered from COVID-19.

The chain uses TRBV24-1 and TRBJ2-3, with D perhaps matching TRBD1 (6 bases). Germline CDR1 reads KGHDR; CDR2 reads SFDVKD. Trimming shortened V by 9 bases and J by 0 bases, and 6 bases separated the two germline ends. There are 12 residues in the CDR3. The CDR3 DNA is TGTGCCACCCAGGGGAGCACAGATACGCAGTATTTT. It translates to CATQGSTDTQYF.

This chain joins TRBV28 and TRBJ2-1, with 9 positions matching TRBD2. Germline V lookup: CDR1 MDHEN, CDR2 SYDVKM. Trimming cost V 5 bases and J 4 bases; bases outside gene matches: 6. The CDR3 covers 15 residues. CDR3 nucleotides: TGTGCCAGCAGTAAAACTAGCGGGTCTTACAATGAGCAGTTCTTC. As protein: CASSKTSGSYNEQFF.

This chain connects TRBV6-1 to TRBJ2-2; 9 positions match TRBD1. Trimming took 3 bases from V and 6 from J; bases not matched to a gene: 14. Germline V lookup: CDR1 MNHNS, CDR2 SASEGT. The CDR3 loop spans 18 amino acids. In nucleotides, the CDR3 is TGTGCCAGCAGTGAGGACAGGGGATCGGGTGTGCCCGCCGGGGAGCTGTTTTTT. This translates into CASSEDRGSGVPAGELFF.

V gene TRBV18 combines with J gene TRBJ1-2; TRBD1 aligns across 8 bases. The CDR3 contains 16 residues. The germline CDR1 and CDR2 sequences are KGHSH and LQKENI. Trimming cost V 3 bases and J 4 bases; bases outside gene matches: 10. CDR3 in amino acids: CASSPDRFQGAYGYTF. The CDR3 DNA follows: TGTGCCAGCTCACCTGACCGCTTCCAGGGGGCCTATGGCTACACCTTC.

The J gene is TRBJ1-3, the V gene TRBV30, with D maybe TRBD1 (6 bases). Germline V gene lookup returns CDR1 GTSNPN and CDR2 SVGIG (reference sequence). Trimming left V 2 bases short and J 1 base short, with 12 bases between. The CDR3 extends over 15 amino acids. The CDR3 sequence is CAWSPGHPSGNTIYF. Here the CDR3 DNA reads TGTGCCTGGAGTCCGGGACACCCGTCTGGAAACACCATATATTTT.

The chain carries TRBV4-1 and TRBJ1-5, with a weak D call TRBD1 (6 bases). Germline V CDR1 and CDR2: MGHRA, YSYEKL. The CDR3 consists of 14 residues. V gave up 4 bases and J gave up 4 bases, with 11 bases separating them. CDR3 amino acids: CASSPQGRNQPQHF. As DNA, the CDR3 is TGCGCCAGCAGCCCGCAGGGGAGAAATCAGCCCCAGCATTTT.

The CDR3 region has the DNA TGTGCCAGCAGCGTCGGGACTAATGATGAGCAGTTCTTC. The encoded protein is CASSVGTNDEQFF. The chain recombines TRBV9 with TRBJ2-1; 7 bases align to TRBD2. The germline V gene encodes CDR1 SGDLS and CDR2 YYNGEE. This CDR3 contains 13 residues. V lost 2 bases, J lost 8 bases, and 4 bases stayed unmatched.

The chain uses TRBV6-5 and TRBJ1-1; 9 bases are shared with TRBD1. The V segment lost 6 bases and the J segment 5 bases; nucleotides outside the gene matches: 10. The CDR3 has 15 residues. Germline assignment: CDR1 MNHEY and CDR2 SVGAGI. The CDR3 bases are TGTGCCAGCAGGAAACCGGGACAGGGTAGAACTGAAGCTTTCTTT. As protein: CASRKPGQGRTEAFF.

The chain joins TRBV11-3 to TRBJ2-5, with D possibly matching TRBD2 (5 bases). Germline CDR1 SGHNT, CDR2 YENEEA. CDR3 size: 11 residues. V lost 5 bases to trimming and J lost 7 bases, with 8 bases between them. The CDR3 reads CASSLDWTQYF. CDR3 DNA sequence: TGTGCCAGCAGCCTGGACTGGACCCAGTACTTC. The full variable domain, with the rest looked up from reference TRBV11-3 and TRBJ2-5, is EAGVVQSPRYKIIEKKQPVAFWCNPISGHNTLYWYLQNLGQGPELLIRYENEEAVDDSQLPKDRFSAERLKGVDSTLKIQPAELGDSAVYLCASSLDWTQYFGPGTRLLVL.

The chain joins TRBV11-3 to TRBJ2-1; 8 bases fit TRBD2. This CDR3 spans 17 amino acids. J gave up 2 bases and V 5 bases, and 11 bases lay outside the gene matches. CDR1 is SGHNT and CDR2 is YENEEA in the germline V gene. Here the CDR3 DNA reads TGTGCCAGCAGCCCCCGACTAGCGCAGACTACCTACAATGAGCAGTTCTTC. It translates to CASSPRLAQTTYNEQFF. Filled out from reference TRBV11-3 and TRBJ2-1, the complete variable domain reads EAGVVQSPRYKIIEKKQPVAFWCNPISGHNTLYWYLQNLGQGPELLIRYENEEAVDDSQLPKDRFSAERLKGVDSTLKIQPAELGDSAVYLCASSPRLAQTTYNEQFFGPGTRLTVL.

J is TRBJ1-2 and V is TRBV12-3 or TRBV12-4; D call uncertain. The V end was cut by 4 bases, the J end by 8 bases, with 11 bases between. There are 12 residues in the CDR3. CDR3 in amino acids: CASSYSTRGYTF. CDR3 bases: TGTGCCAGCAGTTATTCCACTAGAGGCTACACCTTC.

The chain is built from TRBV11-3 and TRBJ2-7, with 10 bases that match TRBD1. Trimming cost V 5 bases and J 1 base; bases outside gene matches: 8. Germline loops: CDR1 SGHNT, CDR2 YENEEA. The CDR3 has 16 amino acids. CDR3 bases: TGTGCCAGCAGCATCGGGACAGGGGCAATGTCCTACGAGCAGTACTTC. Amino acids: CASSIGTGAMSYEQYF.

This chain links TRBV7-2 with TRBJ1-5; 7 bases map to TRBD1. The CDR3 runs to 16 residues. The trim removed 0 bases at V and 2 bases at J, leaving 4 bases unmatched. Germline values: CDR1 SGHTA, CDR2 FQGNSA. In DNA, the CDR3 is TGTGCCAGCAGCTTAGCTCGGACAGGAGGCAATCAGCCCCAGCATTTT. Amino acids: CASSLARTGGNQPQHF.

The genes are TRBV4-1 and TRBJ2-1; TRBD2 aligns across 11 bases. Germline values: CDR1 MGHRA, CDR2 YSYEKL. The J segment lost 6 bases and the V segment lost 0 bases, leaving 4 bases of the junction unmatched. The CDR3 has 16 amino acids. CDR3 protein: CASSQDRLAGTNEQFF. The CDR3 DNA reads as TGCGCCAGCAGCCAAGATCGACTAGCGGGGACCAATGAGCAGTTCTTC.

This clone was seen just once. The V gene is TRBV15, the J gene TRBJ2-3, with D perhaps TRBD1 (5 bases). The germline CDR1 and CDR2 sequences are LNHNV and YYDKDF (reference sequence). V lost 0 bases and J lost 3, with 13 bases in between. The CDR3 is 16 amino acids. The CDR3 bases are TGTGCCACCAGCAGAGATAGGGGCAGCCTGACAGATACGCAGTATTTT. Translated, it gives CATSRDRGSLTDTQYF.

CDR3 sequence reads: CASSQAAGGLTGELFF. CDR3 DNA sequence: TGCGCCAGCAGCCAAGCAGCGGGGGGGCTCACCGGGGAGCTGTTTTTT. The rearrangement links TRBV4-1 to TRBJ2-2, with TRBD2 matching 10 bases. The CDR3 covers 16 residues. Germline lookup yields CDR1 MGHRA and CDR2 YSYEKL. Trimming took 1 base from V and 4 from J; bases not matched to a gene: 3.

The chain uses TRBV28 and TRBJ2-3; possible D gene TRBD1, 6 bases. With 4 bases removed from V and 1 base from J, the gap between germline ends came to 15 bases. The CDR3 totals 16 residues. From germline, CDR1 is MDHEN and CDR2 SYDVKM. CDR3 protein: CASSSLDSLGTDTQYF. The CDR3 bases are TGTGCCAGCAGTTCCTTGGACAGTCTGGGCACAGATACGCAGTATTTT.

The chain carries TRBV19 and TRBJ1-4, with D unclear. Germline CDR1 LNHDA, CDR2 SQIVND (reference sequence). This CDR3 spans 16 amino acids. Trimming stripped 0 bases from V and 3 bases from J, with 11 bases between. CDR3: CASSIDGGGANEKLFF. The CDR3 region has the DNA TGTGCCAGTAGTATAGACGGAGGAGGTGCTAATGAAAAACTGTTTTTT.

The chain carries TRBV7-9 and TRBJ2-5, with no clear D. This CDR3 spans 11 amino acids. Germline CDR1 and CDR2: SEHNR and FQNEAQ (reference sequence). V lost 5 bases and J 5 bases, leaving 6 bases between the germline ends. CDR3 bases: TGTGCCAGCAGCCTTCTGGAGACCCAGTACTTC. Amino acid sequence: CASSLLETQYF.

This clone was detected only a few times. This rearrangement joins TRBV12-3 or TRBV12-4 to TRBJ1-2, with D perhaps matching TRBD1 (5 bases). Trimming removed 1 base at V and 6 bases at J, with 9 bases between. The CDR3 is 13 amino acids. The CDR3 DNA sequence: TGTGCCAGCAGTTTAGGGGGAGGGGATGGCTACACCTTC. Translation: CASSLGGGDGYTF.